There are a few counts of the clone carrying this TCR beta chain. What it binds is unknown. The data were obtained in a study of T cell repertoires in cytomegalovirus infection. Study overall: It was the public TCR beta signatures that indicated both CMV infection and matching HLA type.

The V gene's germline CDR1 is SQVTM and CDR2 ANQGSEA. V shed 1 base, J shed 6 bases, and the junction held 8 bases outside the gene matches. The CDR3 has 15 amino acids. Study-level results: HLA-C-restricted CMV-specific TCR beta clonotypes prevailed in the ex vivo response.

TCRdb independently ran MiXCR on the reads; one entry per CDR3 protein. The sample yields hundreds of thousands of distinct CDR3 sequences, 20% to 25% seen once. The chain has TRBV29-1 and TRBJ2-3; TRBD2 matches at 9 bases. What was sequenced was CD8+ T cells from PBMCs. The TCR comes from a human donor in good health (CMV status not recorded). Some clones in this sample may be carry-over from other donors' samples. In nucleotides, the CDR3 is TGCAGCGTTGAAGTGGGGGCGGGGGGGCTTGATACGCAGTATTTT. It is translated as CSVEVGAGGLDTQYF.